This entry lists 7 T cell receptor beta chains sequenced from one sample in a study of CD8 T cells in ankylosing spondylitis. These receptors are not linked to any known antigen. In TCRdb, the 5' RACE reads were re-called with MiXCR into one record per CDR3 protein. The table shows almost 400,000 distinct CDR3 sequences, with approximately 20% occurring only once. Study-wide findings and caveats: Seemingly characteristic of ankylosing spondylitis blood was a TCR beta motif consisting of 7 or 8 highly homologous variants.

The sample comprised blood, either unsorted or a sorted T cell fraction (not recorded which). These receptors were collected from a male donor with ankylosing spondylitis.

V gene TRBV12-3 or TRBV12-4 combines with J gene TRBJ1-5; 8 bases map to TRBD1. The ends lost 3 bases at V and 7 bases at J; junction bases unmatched: 8. This CDR3 is 15 amino acids long. Here the CDR3 reads CASSLTGVVLQPQHF. As DNA, the CDR3 is TGTGCCAGCAGTTTGACAGGGGTGGTTTTACAGCCCCAGCATTTT.

The chain couples TRBV24-1 to TRBJ2-1, with 14 bases aligning to TRBD2. Trimming at V came to 4 bases and at J to 10 bases, leaving 5 bases not matched to a gene. This CDR3 comprises 15 residues. The V gene's germline CDR1 is KGHDR and CDR2 SFDVKD. The CDR3, as DNA: TGTGCCACCAGTGACACCGGGACTAGCGGGAGCGAGCAGTTCTTC. Protein sequence: CATSDTGTSGSEQFF.

This chain uses TRBV28 with TRBJ2-2, with 8 bases identical to TRBD1. Trimming took 8 bases from V and 2 from J; bases not matched to a gene: 4. CDR1 and CDR2 from the germline V gene are MDHEN and SYDVKM. This CDR3 spans 14 amino acids. CDR3 nucleotides: TGTGCCAGCCAGACAGGGGTTAACACCGGGGAGCTGTTTTTT. Its protein product is CASQTGVNTGELFF.

This clonotype was seen only a few times. The chain joins TRBV5-1 to TRBJ2-5; possible D gene TRBD2, 6 bases. Germline CDR1 and CDR2: SGHRS and YFSETQ. The CDR3 has 15 amino acids. Between the trimmed V and J ends, which lost 2 bases and 4 bases, there was a span of 15 bases. The CDR3 DNA sequence: TGCGCCAGCAGCTTCCGGGACTCAGCCTCAGAGACCCAGTACTTC. Protein product: CASSFRDSASETQYF.

In this sample, this clonotype turned up a few times. The chain couples TRBV19 to TRBJ2-1, with D perhaps matching TRBD2 (6 bases). V lost 3 bases to trimming and J lost 10 bases, with 22 bases between them. Looked up from germline, CDR1 is LNHDA and CDR2 is SQIVND (reference sequence). This CDR3 comprises 16 residues. The CDR3 spells CASSIRWSGPTMEQFF. The CDR3 DNA follows: TGTGCCAGTAGTATCCGATGGAGCGGGCCGACAATGGAGCAGTTCTTC.

This clonotype was observed a handful of times. The chain joins TRBV7-2 to TRBJ2-1; 10 bases line up with TRBD2. The CDR3 consists of 17 residues. CDR1 and CDR2 (germline): SGHTA, FQGNSA. Losses at the gene ends were 0 bases for V and 9 bases for J; bases not matched to a gene: 11. CDR3 nucleotides: TGTGCCAGCAGCTTAGCGCTTTGGACTAGCGGCCCTGTTGAGCAGTTCTTC. Its translation: CASSLALWTSGPVEQFF.

This clonotype was counted a few times. The genes are TRBV15 and TRBJ2-7; D gene unclear. The V end lost 7 bases, the J end lost 0 bases, and 13 bases lay between the germline ends. The CDR3 runs 14 residues. Germline V gene sequence: CDR1 LNHNV, CDR2 YYDKDF (reference sequence). In DNA form, the CDR3 reads TGTGCCACCAAGGTCCAGCCGAACTCCTACGAGCAGTACTTC. It encodes CATKVQPNSYEQYF.